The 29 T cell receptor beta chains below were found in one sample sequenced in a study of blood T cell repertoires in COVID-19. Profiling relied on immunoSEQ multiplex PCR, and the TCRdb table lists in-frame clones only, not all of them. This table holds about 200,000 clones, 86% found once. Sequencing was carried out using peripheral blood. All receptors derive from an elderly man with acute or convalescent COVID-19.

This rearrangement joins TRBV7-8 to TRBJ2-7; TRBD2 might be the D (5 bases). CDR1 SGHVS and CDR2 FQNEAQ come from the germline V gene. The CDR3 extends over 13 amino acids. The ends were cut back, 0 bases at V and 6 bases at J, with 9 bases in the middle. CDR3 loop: CASSLARRGEQYV. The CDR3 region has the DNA TGTGCCAGCAGCTTAGCGCGCCGGGGCGAGCAGTACGTC.

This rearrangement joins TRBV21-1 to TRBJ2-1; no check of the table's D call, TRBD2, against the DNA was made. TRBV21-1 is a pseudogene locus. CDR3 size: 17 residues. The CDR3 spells CASSKAAVAGVYNEQFF. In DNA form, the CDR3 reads TGTGCCAGCAGCAAAGCAGCGGTAGCGGGCGTTTACAATGAGCAGTTCTTC.

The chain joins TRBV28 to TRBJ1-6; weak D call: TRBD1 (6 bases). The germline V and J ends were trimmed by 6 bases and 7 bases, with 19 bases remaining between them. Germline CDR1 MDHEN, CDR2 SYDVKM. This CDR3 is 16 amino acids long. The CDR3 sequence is CASRGWTASGNSPLHF. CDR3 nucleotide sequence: TGTGCCAGCAGGGGGTGGACAGCATCGGGGAATTCACCCCTCCACTTT.

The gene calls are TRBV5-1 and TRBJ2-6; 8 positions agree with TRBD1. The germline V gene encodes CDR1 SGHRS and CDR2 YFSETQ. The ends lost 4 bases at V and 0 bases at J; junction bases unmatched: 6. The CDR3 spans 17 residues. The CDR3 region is CASSKDRVASGANVLTF. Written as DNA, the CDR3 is TGCGCCAGCAGCAAGGACAGGGTCGCCTCTGGGGCCAACGTCCTGACTTTC.

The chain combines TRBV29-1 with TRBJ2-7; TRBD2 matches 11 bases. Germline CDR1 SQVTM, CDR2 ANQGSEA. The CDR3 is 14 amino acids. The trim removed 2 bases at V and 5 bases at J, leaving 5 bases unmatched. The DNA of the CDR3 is TGCAGCGTTGAACTCCTAGCGGGAGGCGACGAGCAGTACTTC. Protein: CSVELLAGGDEQYF.

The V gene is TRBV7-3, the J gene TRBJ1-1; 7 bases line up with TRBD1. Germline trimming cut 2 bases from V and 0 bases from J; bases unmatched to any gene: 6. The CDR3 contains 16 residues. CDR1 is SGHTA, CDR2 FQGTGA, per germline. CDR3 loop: CASSLSRGGMNTEAFF. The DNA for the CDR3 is TGTGCCAGCAGCTTATCCCGAGGGGGCATGAACACTGAAGCTTTCTTT.

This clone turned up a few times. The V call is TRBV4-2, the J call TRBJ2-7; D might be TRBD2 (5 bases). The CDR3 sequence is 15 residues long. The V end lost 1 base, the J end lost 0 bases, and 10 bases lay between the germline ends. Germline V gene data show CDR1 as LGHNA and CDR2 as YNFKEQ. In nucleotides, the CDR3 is TGTGCCAGCAGCCAAGCCGCCGGGATCTCCTACGAGCAGTACTTC. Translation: CASSQAAGISYEQYF.

CDR3 amino acids: CASSTGYPSNTGELFF. The DNA of the CDR3 is TGTGCCAGCAGCACAGGGTACCCCTCGAACACCGGGGAGCTGTTTTTT. V gene TRBV2 combines with J gene TRBJ2-2, with a tentative D call TRBD1 (6 bases). V lost 6 bases to trimming and J lost 0 bases, with 14 bases between them. Looked up from germline, CDR1 is SNHLY and CDR2 is FYNNEI. CDR3 size: 16 residues.

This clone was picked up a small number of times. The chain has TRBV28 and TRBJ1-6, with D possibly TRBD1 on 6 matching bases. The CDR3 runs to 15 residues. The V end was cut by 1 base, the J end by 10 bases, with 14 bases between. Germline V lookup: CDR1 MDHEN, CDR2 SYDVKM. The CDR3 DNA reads TGTGCCAGCAGTTTATTCAGGACAGAAGGGTCACCCCTCCACTTT. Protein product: CASSLFRTEGSPLHF.

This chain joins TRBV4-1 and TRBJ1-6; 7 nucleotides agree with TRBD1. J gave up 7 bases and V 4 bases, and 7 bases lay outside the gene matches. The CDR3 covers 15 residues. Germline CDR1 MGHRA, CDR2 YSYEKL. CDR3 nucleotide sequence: TGCGCCAGCAGCCTACCCGGGACAGCCAATTCACCCCTCCACTTT. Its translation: CASSLPGTANSPLHF.

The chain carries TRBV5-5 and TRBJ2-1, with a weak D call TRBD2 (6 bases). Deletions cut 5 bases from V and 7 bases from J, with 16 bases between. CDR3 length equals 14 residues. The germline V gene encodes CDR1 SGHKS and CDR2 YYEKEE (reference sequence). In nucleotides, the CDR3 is TGTGCCAGCAGACGGGAGCCCCTGCAGAATGAGCAGTTCTTC. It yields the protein CASRREPLQNEQFF.

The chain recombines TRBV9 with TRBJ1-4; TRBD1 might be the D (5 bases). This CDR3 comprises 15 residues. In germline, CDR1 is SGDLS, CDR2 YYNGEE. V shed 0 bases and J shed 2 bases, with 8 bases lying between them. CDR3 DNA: TGTGCCAGCAGCGTAGGGGGCGGTACTAATGAAAAACTGTTTTTT. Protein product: CASSVGGGTNEKLFF.

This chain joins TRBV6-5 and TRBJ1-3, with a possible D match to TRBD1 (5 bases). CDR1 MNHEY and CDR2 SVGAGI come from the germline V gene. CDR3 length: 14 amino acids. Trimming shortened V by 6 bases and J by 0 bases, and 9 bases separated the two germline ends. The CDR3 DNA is TGTGCCAGCAGGGCGACAGCCTCTGGAAACACCATATATTTT. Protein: CASRATASGNTIYF.

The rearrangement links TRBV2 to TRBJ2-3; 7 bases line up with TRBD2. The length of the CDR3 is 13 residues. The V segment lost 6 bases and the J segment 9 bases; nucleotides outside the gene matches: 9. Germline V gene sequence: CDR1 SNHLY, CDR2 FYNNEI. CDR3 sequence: CASRDGLEATQYF. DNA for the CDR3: TGTGCCAGCAGGGACGGACTAGAAGCAACGCAGTATTTT.

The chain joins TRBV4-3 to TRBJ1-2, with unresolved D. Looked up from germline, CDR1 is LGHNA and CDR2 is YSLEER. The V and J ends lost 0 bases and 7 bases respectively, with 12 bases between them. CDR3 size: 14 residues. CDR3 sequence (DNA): TGCGCCAGCAGCCAAGATGCGGGATGGAGTGGCTACACCTTC. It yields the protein CASSQDAGWSGYTF.

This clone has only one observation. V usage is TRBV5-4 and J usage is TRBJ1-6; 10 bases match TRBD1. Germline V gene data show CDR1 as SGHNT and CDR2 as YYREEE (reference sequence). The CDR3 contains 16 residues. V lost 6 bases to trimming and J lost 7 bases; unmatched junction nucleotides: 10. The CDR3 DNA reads TGTGCCAGCATGCAGACAGGGGGCCCTCAGAATTCACCCCTCCACTTT. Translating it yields CASMQTGGPQNSPLHF.

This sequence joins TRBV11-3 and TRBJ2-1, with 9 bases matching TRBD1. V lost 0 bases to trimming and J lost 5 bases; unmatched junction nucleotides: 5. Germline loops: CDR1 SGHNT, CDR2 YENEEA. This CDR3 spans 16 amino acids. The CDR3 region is CASSLDGGQGHNEQFF. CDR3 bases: TGTGCCAGCAGCTTAGATGGGGGACAGGGCCACAATGAGCAGTTCTTC.

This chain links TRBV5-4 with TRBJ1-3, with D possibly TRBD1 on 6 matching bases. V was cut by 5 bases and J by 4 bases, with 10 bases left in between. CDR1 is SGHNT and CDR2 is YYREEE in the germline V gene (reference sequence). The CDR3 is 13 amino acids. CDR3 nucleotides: TGTGCCAGCAGGTCCGACAGGGGAAACACCATATATTTT. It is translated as CASRSDRGNTIYF.

DNA of the CDR3: TGTGCCAGCTCACCATCCGGGGTTAATTCACCCCTCCACTTT. Its translation is CASSPSGVNSPLHF. This rearrangement joins TRBV18 to TRBJ1-6; D call uncertain. The germline gives CDR1 KGHSH, CDR2 LQKENI. The V and J ends lost 2 bases and 6 bases respectively, with 8 bases between them. The CDR3 totals 14 residues.

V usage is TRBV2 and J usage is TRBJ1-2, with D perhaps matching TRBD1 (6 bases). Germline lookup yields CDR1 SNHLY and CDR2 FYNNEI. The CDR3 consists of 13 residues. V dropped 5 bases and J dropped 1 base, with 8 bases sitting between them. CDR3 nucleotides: TGTGCCAGCAGTCAGGGGCGTAACTATGGCTACACCTTC. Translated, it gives CASSQGRNYGYTF. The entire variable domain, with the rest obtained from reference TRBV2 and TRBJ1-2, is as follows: EPEVTQTPSHQVTQMGQEVILRCVPISNHLYFYWYRQILGQKVEFLVSFYNNEISEKSEIFDDQFSVERPDGSNFTLKIRSTKLEDSAMYFCASSQGRNYGYTFGSGTRLTVV.

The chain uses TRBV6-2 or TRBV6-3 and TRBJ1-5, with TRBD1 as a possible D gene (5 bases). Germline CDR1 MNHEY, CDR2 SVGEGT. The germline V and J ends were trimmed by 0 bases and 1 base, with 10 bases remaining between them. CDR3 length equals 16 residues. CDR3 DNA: TGTGCCAGCAGTTACTCAGGGGCTTTGAGCAATCAGCCCCAGCATTTT. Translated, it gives CASSYSGALSNQPQHF.

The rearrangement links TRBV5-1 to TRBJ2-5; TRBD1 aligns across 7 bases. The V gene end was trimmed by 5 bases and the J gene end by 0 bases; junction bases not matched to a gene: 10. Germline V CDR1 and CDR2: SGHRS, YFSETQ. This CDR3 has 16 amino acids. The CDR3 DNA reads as TGCGCCAGCAGATTGCGGCCGACAGGGTACCAAGAGACCCAGTACTTC. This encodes CASRLRPTGYQETQYF.

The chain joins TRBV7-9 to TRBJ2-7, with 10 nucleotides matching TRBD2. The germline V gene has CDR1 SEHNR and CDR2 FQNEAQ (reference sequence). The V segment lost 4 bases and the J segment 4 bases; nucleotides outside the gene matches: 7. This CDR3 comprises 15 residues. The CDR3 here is CASSSEEREGYEQYV. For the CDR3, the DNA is TGTGCCAGCAGCTCGGAAGAGCGGGAGGGTTACGAGCAGTACGTC.

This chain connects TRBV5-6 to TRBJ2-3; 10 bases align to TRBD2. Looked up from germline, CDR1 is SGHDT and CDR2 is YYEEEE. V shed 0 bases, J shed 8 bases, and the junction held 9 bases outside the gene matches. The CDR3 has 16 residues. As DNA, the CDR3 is TGTGCCAGCAGCTTGGACCTAGCGGGAGTCGGAGGTACGCAGTATTTT. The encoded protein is CASSLDLAGVGGTQYF. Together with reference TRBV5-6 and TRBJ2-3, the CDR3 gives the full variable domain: DAGVTQSPTHLIKTRGQQVTLRCSPKSGHDTVSWYQQALGQGPQFIFQYYEEEERQRGNFPDRFSGHQFPNYSSELNVNALLLGDSALYLCASSLDLAGVGGTQYFGPGTRLTVL.

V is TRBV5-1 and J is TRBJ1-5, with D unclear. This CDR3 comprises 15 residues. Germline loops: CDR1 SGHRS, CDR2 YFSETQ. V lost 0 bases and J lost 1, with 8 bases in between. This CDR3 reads CASSLAGESNQPQHF. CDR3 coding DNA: TGCGCCAGCAGCTTGGCCGGGGAAAGCAATCAGCCCCAGCATTTT.

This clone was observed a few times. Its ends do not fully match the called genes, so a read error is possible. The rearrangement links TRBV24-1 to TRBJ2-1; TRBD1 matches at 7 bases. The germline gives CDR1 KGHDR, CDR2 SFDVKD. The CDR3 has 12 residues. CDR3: CATSDTGTAPLF. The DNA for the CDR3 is TGTGCCACCAGTGACACTGGGACAGCCCCTCTCTTC.

The CDR3 DNA follows: TGTGCCAGCAGTGAGGGGGGGCCGAACACTGAAGCTTTCTTT. Amino acids: CASSEGGPNTEAFF. The chain couples TRBV6-1 to TRBJ1-1; D is perhaps TRBD1 (6 bases). The CDR3 loop spans 14 amino acids. Germline V lookup: CDR1 MNHNS, CDR2 SASEGT. V was clipped by 3 bases and J by 1 base, with 9 bases between them.

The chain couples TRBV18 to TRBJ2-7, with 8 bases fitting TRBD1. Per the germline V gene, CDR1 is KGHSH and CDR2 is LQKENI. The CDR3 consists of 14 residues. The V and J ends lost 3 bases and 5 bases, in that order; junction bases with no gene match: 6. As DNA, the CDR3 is TGTGCCAGCTCACCTTCACAGGGGGTCCACGAGCAGTACTTC. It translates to CASSPSQGVHEQYF.

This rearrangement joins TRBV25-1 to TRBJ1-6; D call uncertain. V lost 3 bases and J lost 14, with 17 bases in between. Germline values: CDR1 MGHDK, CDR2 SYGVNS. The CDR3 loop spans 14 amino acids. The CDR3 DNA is TGTGCCAGCAGTGAGGTGGGCAGGTTCGTAACCCTCCACTTT. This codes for CASSEVGRFVTLHF.